This TCR beta chain was recorded in a study of neoadjuvant anti-PD-1 for oral cavity cancer. Sequenced by immunoSEQ multiplex PCR; TCRdb stores in-frame clones only, minus some. The sample has about 42,000 clones; 77% are singletons. Time point here: after neoadjuvant nivolumab, at surgical resection. Blood cells were analyzed directly, without culture or expansion. Germline loops: CDR1 SGHAT, CDR2 FQNNGV. This CDR3 is built from 11 residues. Trimming removed 1 base from V and 12 bases from J, with 6 bases in between. The TCR comes from a person aged 40 to 85 with oral cavity squamous cell carcinoma. The rearrangement uses TRBV11-2 and TRBJ1-4; no definite D call. The sequenced sample was PBMCs, obtained after nivolumab (anti-PD-1) treatment. This CDR3 is CASSLGLELFF. CDR3 DNA: TGTGCCAGCAGCTTAGGTCTCGAACTGTTTTTT.